This T cell receptor (beta chain) was identified in a study of shared clonotypes between healthy human individuals. Study-level findings and limits: A handful of donors showed sharing of approximately 5% of naive CD4 clonotypes.

Germline V gives CDR1 MDHEN, CDR2 SYDVKM. The CDR3 sequence is 14 residues long. V lost 1 base, J lost 5 bases, and 3 bases stayed unmatched. On this clone: What it recognizes is unknown.

Template for every sorted-subset replicate PCR totaled about 200 ng DNA, tens of thousands of T cell genomes. Only in-frame clones appear in the TCRdb table, and some are missing; sequencing was by immunoSEQ multiplex PCR. The data hold a few million clones, with around 93% observed a single time. CD45RO negativity and positive selection for CCR7 defined naive CD8 cells, a population that excluded terminally differentiated effector memory CD45RA+ cells. The V and J genes are TRBV28 and TRBJ2-5, with 8 nucleotides matching TRBD2. Specimen: naive CD8+ T cells from PBMCs. This receptor was obtained from a man aged 18 to 30 in good health. Some clones in this sample may be carry-over from other donors' samples. The CDR3 loop reads CASSLYGRGETQYF. In DNA, the CDR3 is TGTGCCAGCAGTTTATACGGGAGGGGGGAGACCCAGTACTTC.